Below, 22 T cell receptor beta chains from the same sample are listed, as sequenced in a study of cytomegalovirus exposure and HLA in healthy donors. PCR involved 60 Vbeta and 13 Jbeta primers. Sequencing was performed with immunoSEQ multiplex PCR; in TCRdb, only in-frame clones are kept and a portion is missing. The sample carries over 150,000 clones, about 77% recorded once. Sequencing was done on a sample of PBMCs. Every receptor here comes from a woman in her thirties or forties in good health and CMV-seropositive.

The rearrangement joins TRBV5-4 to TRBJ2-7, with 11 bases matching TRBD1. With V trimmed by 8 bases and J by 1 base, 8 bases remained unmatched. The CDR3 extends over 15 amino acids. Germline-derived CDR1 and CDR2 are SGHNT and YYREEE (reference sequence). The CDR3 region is CARSRDRGESYEQYF. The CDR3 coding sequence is TGTGCCAGGAGCCGGGACAGGGGGGAGTCCTACGAGCAGTACTTC.

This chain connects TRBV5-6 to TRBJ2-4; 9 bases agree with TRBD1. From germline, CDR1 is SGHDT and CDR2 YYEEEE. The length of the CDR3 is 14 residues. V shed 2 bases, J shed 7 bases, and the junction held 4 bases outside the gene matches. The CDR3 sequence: CASSFLQGANIQYF. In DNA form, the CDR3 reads TGTGCCAGCAGCTTTTTACAGGGGGCGAACATTCAGTACTTC.

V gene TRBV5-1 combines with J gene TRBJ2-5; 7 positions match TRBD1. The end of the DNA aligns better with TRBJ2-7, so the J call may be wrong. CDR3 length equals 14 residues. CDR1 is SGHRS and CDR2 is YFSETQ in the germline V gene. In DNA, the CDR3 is TGCGCCAGCAGCTGGGGGACAGCTTCCTACGAGCAGTACTTC. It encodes CASSWGTASYEQYF.

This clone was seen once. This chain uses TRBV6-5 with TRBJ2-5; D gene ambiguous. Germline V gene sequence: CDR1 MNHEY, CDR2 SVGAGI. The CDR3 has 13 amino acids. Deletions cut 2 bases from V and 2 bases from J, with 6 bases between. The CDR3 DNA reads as TGTGCCAGCAGTTACCAACGGCAAGAGACCCAGTACTTC. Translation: CASSYQRQETQYF.

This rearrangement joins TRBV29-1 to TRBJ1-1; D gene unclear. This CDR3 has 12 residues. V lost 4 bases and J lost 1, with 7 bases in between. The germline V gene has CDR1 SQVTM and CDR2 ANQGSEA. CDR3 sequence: CSVGGGNTEAFF. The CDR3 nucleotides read TGCAGCGTTGGGGGAGGGAACACTGAAGCTTTCTTT.

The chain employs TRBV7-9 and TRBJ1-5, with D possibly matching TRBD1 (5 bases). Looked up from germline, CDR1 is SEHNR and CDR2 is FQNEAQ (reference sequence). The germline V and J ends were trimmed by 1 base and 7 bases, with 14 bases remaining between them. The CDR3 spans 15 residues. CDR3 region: CASSLVRGAGQPQHF. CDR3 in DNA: TGTGCCAGCAGCTTAGTCCGGGGCGCGGGGCAGCCCCAGCATTTT. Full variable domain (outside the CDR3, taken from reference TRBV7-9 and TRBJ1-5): DTGVSQNPRHKITKRGQNVTFRCDPISEHNRLYWYRQTLGQGPEFLTYFQNEAQLEKSRLLSDRFSAERPKGSFSTLEIQRTEQGDSAMYLCASSLVRGAGQPQHFGDGTRLSIL.

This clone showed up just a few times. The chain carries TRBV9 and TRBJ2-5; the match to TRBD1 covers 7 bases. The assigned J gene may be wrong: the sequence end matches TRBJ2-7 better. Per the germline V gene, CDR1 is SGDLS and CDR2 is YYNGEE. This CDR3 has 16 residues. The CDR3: CASSPGTVWSSYEQYF. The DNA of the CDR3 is TGTGCCAGCAGCCCAGGGACAGTTTGGAGCTCCTACGAGCAGTACTTC.

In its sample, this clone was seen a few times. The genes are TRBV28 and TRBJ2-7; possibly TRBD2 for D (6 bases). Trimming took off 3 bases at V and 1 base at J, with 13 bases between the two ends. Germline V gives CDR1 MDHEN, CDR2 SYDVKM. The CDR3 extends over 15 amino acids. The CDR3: CASSFPGTLSYEQYF. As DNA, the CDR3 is TGTGCCAGCAGTTTTCCCGGGACTCTTTCCTACGAGCAGTACTTC.

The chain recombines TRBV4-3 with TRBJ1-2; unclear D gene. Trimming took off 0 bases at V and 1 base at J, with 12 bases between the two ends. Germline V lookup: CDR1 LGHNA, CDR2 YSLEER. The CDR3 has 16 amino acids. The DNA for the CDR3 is TGCGCCAGCAGCCAAGATTGGAGACGGATTAACTATGGCTACACCTTC. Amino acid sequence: CASSQDWRRINYGYTF.

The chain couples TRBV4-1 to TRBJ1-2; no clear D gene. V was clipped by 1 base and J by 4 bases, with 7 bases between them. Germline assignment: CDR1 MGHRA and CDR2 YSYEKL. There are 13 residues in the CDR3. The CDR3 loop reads CASSQVQTYGYTF. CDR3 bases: TGCGCCAGCAGCCAAGTACAGACCTATGGCTACACCTTC.

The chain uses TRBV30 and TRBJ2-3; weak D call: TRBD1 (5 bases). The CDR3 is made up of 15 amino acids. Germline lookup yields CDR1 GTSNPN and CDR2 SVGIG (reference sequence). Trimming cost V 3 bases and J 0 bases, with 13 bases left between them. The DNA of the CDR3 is TGTGCCTGGAGCTTAACCAGGGTGAGCACAGATACGCAGTATTTT. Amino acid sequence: CAWSLTRVSTDTQYF.

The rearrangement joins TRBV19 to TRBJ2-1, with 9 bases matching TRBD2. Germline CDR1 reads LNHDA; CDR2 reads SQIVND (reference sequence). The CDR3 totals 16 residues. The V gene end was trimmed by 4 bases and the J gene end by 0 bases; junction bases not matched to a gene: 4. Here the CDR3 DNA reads TGTGCCAGTAGTAATCTAGCGGGAAGCTCCTACAATGAGCAGTTCTTC. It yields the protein CASSNLAGSSYNEQFF.

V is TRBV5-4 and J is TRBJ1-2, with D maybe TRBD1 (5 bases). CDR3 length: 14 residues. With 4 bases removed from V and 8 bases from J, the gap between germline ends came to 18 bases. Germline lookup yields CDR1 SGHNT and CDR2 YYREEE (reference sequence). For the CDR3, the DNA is TGTGCCAGCAGCGATGAGGCCAGGGCGGAGGGCTACACCTTC. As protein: CASSDEARAEGYTF.

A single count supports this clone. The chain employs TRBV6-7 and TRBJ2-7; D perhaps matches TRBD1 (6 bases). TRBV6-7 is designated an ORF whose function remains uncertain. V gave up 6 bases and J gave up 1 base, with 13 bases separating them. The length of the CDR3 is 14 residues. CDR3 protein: CASSSRGESYEQYF. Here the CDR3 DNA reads TGTGCCAGCAGCTCCAGGGGAGAATCCTACGAGCAGTACTTC.

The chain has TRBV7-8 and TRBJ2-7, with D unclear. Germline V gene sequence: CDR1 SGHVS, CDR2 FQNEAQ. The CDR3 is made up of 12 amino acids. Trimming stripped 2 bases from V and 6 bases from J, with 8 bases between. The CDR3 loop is CASSLSGSEQYF. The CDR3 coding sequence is TGTGCCAGCAGCTTATCAGGTTCCGAGCAGTACTTC.

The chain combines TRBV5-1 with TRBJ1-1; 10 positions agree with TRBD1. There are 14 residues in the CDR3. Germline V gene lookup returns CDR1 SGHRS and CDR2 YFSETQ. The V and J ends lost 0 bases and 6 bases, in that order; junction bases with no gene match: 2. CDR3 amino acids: CASSLGQGAAEAFF. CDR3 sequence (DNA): TGCGCCAGCAGCTTGGGACAGGGGGCCGCTGAAGCTTTCTTT.

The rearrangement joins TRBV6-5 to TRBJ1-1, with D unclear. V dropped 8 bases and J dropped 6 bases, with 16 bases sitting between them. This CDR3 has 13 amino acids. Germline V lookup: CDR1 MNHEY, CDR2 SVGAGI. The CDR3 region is CASLGPLVAEAFF. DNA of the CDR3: TGTGCCAGCTTGGGCCCTTTGGTCGCTGAAGCTTTCTTT.

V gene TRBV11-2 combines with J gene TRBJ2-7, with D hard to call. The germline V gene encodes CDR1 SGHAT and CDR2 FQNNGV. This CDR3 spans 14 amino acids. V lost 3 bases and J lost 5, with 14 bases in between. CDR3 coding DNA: TGTGCCAGCAGCTTCGGTCTGTTCATGAACGAGCAGTACTTC. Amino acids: CASSFGLFMNEQYF.

The CDR3 nucleotides read TGCAGCGTTGGTGAGGGCGTGGGAACTGAAGCTTTCTTT. Translation gives CSVGEGVGTEAFF. The chain links TRBV29-1 to TRBJ1-1; D remains unclear. V lost 4 bases to trimming and J lost 5 bases, with 14 bases between them. Germline V gives CDR1 SQVTM, CDR2 ANQGSEA. The CDR3 loop spans 13 amino acids.

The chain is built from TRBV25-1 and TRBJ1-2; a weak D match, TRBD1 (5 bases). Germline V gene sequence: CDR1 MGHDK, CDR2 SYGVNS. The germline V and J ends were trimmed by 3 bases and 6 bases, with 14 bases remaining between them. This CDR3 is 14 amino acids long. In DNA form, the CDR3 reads TGTGCCAGCAGTGACAGGGATTTTTTGGATGGCTACACCTTC. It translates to CASSDRDFLDGYTF.

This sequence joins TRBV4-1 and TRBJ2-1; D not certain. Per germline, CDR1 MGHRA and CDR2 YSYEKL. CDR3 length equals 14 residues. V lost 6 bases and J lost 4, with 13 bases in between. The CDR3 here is CASRPAEGYNEQFF. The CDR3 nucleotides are TGCGCCAGCAGGCCTGCGGAAGGATACAATGAGCAGTTCTTC.

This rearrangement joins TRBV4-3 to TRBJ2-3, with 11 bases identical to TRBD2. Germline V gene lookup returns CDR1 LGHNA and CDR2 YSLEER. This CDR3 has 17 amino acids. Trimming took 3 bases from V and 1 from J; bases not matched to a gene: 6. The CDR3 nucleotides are TGCGCCAGCAGCCATTCCTTACTAGCGGGGGGCACAGATACGCAGTATTTT. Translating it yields CASSHSLLAGGTDTQYF.